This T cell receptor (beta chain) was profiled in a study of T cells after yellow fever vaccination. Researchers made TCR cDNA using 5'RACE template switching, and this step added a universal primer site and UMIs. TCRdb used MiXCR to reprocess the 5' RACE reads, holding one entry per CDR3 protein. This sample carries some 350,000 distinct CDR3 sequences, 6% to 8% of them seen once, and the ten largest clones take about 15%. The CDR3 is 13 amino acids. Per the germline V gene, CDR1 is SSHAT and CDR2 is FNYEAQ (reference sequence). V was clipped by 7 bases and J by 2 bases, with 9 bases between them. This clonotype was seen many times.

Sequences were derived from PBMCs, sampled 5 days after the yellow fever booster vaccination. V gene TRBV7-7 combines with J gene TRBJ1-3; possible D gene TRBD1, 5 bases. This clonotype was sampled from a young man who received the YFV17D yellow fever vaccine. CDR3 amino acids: CASTTGPGNTIYF. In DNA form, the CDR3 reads TGTGCCAGCACCACGGGGCCTGGAAACACCATATATTTT.